This T cell receptor (beta chain) was identified during a study of T cell responses to AZD1222 COVID-19 vaccine. Study outcomes and limitations: Without day 14 samples, only post-peak T cell repertoires were studied.

V dropped 4 bases and J dropped 2 bases, with 11 bases sitting between them. Germline loops: CDR1 MNHEY, CDR2 SMNVEV (reference sequence). This CDR3 comprises 15 residues. Turning to this clone: Its specificity is not known.

The analysis combined second doses at about 4 or about 12 weeks. This table comes from immunoSEQ multiplex PCR, and its TCRdb copy is limited to in-frame clones, with some not included. The table lists 150,000 to 200,000 clones, around nine tenths of them singletons, with 26% in the top ten. The material was peripheral blood, obtained 28 days after the second AZD1222 dose. The receptor was derived from an adult who received the AZD1222 COVID-19 vaccine. J is TRBJ2-2 and V is TRBV27; no definite D call. The CDR3, as DNA: TGTGCCAGCAGTTCCAGGACGGTTAACACCGGGGAGCTGTTTTTT. It is translated as CASSSRTVNTGELFF.